The rows below give T cell receptor beta chains drawn from one sample of a study of blood T cell repertoires in COVID-19. This table comes from immunoSEQ multiplex PCR, and its TCRdb copy is limited to in-frame clones, with some not included. This sample has over 35,000 clones, with less than 70% found just once. The sample was peripheral blood. The receptors shown here come from a man at least 80 years old with acute or convalescent COVID-19. Each CDR3 is given with its conserved first and last residue.

J: TRBJ2-7; V: TRBV30; CDR3: CAWTGANYEQYF
J: TRBJ1-1; V: TRBV3-1/TRBV3-2; CDR3: CASSQDMLVAEAFF
J: TRBJ1-3; V: TRBV19; CDR3: CASSIGTSSGNTIYF
J: TRBJ2-5; V: TRBV5-8; CDR3: CASSLVVTAKETQYF
J: TRBJ1-5; V: TRBV4-3; CDR3: CASSQDLVGTNQPQHF
J: TRBJ2-1; V: TRBV11-3; CDR3: CASSLEGQTYNEQFF
J: TRBJ2-7; V: TRBV18; CDR3: CASSPPRTGSYEQYF
J: TRBJ2-3; V: TRBV19; CDR3: CASSSLQRASSTDTQYF
J: TRBJ2-1; V: TRBV7-6; CDR3: CASSSHGTSNEQFF
J: TRBJ1-6; V: TRBV2; CDR3: CASSDISWTGAGYNSPLHF
J: TRBJ1-2; V: TRBV6-2/TRBV6-3; CDR3: CASSYSLNYGYTF
J: TRBJ1-4; V: TRBV19; CDR3: CASTDRGRREKLFF
J: TRBJ1-2; V: TRBV12-3/TRBV12-4; CDR3: CASSFSGYYGYTF
J: TRBJ2-2; V: TRBV19; CDR3: CASRRQGDTGELFF
J: TRBJ2-5; V: TRBV5-6; CDR3: CASSEEGDRAQETQYF
J: TRBJ2-3; V: TRBV12-3/TRBV12-4; CDR3: CASSLLESF
J: TRBJ2-2; V: TRBV7-7; CDR3: CASSLGSGVTGELFF
J: TRBJ1-6; V: TRBV2; CDR3: CASSVRSSYNSPLHF
J: TRBJ2-7; V: TRBV5-3; CDR3: CARRQNSYEQYF
J: TRBJ2-5; V: TRBV30; CDR3: CAWSVRGAQETQYF
J: TRBJ2-3; V: TRBV5-6; CDR3: CASSLVLLAGESFTDTQYF
J: TRBJ1-5; V: TRBV4-1; CDR3: CASSQDGDRISNQPQHF
J: TRBJ2-1; V: TRBV4-1; CDR3: CASSQGLAGFRTSYNEQFF
J: TRBJ1-3; V: TRBV6-5; CDR3: CASRLQATSGNTIYF
J: TRBJ1-4; V: TRBV5-1; CDR3: CASSLGLVATNEKLFF
J: TRBJ1-1; V: TRBV10-1; CDR3: CASSVTGGVGTEAFF
J: TRBJ1-6; V: TRBV30; CDR3: CAWSQGADNSPLHF
J: TRBJ2-3; V: TRBV12-5; CDR3: CASGLVGAGSQYF
J: TRBJ2-2; V: TRBV15; CDR3: CATSRDRGFVVTGELFF
J: TRBJ2-1; V: TRBV5-1; CDR3: CASSLRQGPQNEQFF
J: TRBJ2-7; V: TRBV10-3; CDR3: CAISRQGESYEQYF
J: TRBJ2-5; V: TRBV6-2/TRBV6-3; CDR3: CASSYPASGPQETQYF
J: TRBJ2-5; V: TRBV5-5; CDR3: CASSRSLAGAGQETQYF
J: TRBJ2-1; V: TRBV4-1; CDR3: CASSHLRGSGGHNEQFF
J: TRBJ2-7; V: TRBV23-1; CDR3: CASLPTYEQYF
J: TRBJ2-7; V: TRBV2; CDR3: CATLRESSYEQYF
J: TRBJ1-4; V: TRBV7-9; CDR3: CASSFQGSNEKLFF
J: TRBJ2-3; V: TRBV25-1; CDR3: CASSDELATDTQYF
J: TRBJ1-4; V: TRBV18; CDR3: CASSPGQDNEKLFF
J: TRBJ2-5; V: TRBV9; CDR3: CASSVDRGRETQYF
J: TRBJ2-5; V: TRBV11-2; CDR3: CASSPRLGGGETQYF